This section outlines one TCR beta chain sequence together with its context. This specimen belongs to a study of blood T cell repertoires in COVID-19. In the study overall: Whether acute or convalescent, the COVID-19 samples came from the United States, Italy and Spain.

Repertoires were generated with immunoSEQ multiplex PCR, while TCRdb's copy carries only in-frame clones and drops some. The sample records 150,000 to 200,000 clones, about 83% being singletons. The CDR3 is 11 amino acids. Germline CDR1 and CDR2: MNHEY and SVGAGI. V lost 8 bases and J 5 bases, leaving 7 bases between the germline ends. The chain is built from TRBV6-5 and TRBJ2-1, with D possibly TRBD1 on 5 matching bases. This clonotype originated in a woman aged 25 to 39 who had been exposed to COVID-19. Sequences were obtained from PBMCs or T cells enriched from blood (not recorded which). CDR3: CASGRDNEQFF. DNA of the CDR3: TGTGCCAGCGGCAGGGACAATGAGCAGTTCTTC.